The source of this T cell receptor (beta chain) is a study of human T cells and chemical hapten exposure (dated by TCRdb to the early 2020s). Background for the entire study: For sensitization, 2% DPC in acetone was applied to a roughly 2 cm by roughly 2 cm area of upper inner arm skin. Throughout the approximately 25-week study period, patients were also given weekly therapeutic DPC doses on the scalp. Patch testing was performed on the upper back with Finn chambers containing 0.01% DPC, and the patch tests were scored after 6 days according to International Contact Dermatitis Research Group standards. The mostly female patient cohort included alopecia areata with under or over 50% scalp involvement, alopecia totalis and alopecia universalis. The libraries were sequenced as a pool, and the TCR yield per sample differed mostly because of small variations in library volumes within the pool. In alopecia patients, the study followed how the peripheral blood TCR repertoire changed in vivo over primary and secondary sensitization to diphenylcyclopropenone (DPC), a hapten. Blood samples were taken from patients before sensitization (week 0) and at 2, 6 and about 24 weeks after DPC sensitization. For TCR sequencing, blood came from over 25 alopecia patients at anywhere from one to four time points (pre-sensitization, 2, 6 and 24 weeks).

From the germline V gene, CDR1 is MGHRA and CDR2 is YSYEKL. The CDR3 has 13 amino acids, counting the end cysteine and phenylalanine. Only the CDR3 part of the read is kept: 39 bases, read in frame from the first base. Trimming removed 4 bases from V and 9 bases from J, leaving 13 bases between the germline ends. This clonotype was picked up a small number of times. Its antigen remains undetermined. No per-base quality is available; no much larger clone lies one base away. In the paper's terms, the time point label means: patch test 3, about 24 weeks after DPC sensitization. The sample's treatment or condition label is to be understood as: therapeutic diphenylcyclopropenone sensitization with weekly scalp DPC. Blood at each patch-test visit was drawn before the patch test was applied. Eligible patients were aged 18 to 70, diagnosed with alopecia, deemed suitable for DPC therapy, and excluded if pregnant. Total RNA was isolated from unfractionated whole blood collected in Tempus Blood RNA tubes.

What the authors observed across the whole study: Expanded TCRs formed significantly more large CDR3 similarity clusters than pre-sensitization or healthy control sets, consistent with antigen-driven responses. DPC sensitization did not change the number of TCRs with a frequency above 1 in 1000, and there was no evidence of changes in global repertoire structure. Patch test score correlated positively with the number of PT1 expanded TCRs, reaching significance at thresholds 8, 16 and 32 but not at 4. Repeated subsampling changed both the strength of the expansion versus patch-test correlation and the threshold at which the correlation became significant. All patients had alopecia, a presumed autoimmune disease, so their immune response might differ from that of healthy individuals.

Library construction relied on RACE. TCRdb lists the instrument as NextSeq 500. During library preparation, unique molecular identifiers were attached to individual cDNA molecules so that TCRs could be counted in a quantitative, reproducible way. Each blood RNA sample was used to sequence both TCR alpha and TCR beta chains. The authors processed their data as follows. Samples had a median of roughly 99,000 TCRs, with a range from roughly 23,224 to 750,000. V, J and CDR3 annotation of the TCR reads was performed with the Decombinator software suite. To make PS versus PT1 abundance plots, every sample was subsampled to the same number of TCRs (28,000). Expanded TCRs were defined as absent before sensitization and observed at least eight times at the 2-week time point. TCRdb trimmed the raw reads at Q25, called clones with MiXCR and kept productive beta chains. When rows share a CDR3 protein, they turn into one entry using the most common DNA and genes. Clone size and V and J calls follow TCRdb, not the original study. For this sample the table gives 95,000 to 150,000 distinct CDR3 sequences, of which around 11% were detected only once. About 2.4% of the sample is in the top ten clones.

Material: whole blood, obtained in connection with sensitization to the hapten diphenylcyclopropenone (DPC). This receptor was identified in a woman between 45 and 60 years old with alopecia areata. Some clones in this sample may be carry-over from other donors' samples. Recombination connected TRBV4-1 to TRBJ2-1; the D region possibly corresponds to TRBD2 (6 bases align). The CDR3 region reads CASSLARGTEQFF. The bases are TGCGCCAGCAGCCTCGCCCGGGGGACTGAGCAGTTCTTC.